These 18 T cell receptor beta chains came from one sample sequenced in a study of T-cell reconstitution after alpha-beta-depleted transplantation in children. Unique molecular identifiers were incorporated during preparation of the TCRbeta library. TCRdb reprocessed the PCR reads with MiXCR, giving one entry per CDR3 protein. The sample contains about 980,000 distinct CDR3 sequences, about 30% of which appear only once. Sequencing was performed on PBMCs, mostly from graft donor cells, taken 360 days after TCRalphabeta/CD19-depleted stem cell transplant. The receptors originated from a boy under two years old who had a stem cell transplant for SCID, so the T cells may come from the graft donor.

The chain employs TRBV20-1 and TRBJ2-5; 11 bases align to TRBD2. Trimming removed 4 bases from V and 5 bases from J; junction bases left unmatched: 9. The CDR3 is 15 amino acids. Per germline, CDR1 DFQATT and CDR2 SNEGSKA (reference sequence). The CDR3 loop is CSATKSTSGGETQYF. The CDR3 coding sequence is TGCAGTGCTACGAAGTCAACTAGCGGGGGCGAGACCCAGTACTTC.

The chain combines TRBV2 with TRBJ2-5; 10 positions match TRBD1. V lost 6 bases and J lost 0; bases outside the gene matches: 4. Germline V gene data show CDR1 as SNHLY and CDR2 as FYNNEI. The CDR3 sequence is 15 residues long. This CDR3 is CASSRTGGYQETQYF. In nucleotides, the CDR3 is TGTGCCAGCAGCAGGACAGGGGGGTACCAAGAGACCCAGTACTTC.

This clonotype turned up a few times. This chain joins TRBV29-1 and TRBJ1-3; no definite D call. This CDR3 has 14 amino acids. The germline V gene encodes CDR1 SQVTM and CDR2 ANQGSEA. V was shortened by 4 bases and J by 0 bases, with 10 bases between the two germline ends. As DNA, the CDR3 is TGCAGCGTTGCCCCGGGATTCTCTGGAAACACCATATATTTT. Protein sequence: CSVAPGFSGNTIYF. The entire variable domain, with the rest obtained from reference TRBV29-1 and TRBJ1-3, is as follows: SAVISQKPSRDICQRGTSLTIQCQVDSQVTMMFWYRQQPGQSLTLIATANQGSEATYESGFVIDKFPISRPNLTFSTLTVSNMSPEDSSIYLCSVAPGFSGNTIYFGEGSWLTVV.

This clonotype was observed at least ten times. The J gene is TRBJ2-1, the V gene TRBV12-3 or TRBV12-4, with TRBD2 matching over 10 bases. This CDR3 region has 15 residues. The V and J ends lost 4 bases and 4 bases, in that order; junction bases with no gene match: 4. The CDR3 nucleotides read TGTGCCAGCAGTTCCCAGCGGGGGGGATACAATGAGCAGTTCTTC. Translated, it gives CASSSQRGGYNEQFF.

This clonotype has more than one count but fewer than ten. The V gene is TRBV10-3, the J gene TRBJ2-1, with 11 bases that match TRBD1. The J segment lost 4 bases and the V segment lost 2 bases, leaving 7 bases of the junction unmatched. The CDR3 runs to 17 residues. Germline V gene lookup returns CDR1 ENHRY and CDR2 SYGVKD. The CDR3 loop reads CAISEVPGTGGYNEQFF. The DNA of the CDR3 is TGTGCCATCAGTGAGGTCCCCGGGACAGGGGGTTACAATGAGCAGTTCTTC.

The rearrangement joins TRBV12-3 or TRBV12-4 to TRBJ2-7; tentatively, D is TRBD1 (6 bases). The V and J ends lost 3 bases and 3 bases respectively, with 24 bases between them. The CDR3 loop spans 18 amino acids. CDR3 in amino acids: CASSFSSPRTASGYEQYF. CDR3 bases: TGTGCCAGCAGTTTCTCCTCTCCGAGGACAGCCTCGGGCTACGAGCAGTACTTC.

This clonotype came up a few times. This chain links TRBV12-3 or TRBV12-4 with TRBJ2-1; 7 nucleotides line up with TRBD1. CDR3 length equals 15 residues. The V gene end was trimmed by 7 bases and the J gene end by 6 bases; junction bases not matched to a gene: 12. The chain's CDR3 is CASTTTGQNSNEQFF. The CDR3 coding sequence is TGTGCCAGCACCACGACAGGGCAAAATTCCAATGAGCAGTTCTTC.

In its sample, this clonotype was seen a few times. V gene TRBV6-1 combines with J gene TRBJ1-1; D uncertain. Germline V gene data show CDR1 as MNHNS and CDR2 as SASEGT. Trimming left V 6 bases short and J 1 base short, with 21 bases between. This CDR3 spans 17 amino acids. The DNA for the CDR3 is TGTGCCAGCAGGCGCTCCAATCTCTGGATATCGAACACTGAAGCTTTCTTT. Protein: CASRRSNLWISNTEAFF.

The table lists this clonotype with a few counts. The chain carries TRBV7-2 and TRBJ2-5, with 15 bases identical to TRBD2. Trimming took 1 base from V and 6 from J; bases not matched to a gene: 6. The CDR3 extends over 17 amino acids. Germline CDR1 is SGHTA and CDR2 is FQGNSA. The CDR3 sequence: CASSLGRTSGGAQTQYF. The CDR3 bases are TGTGCCAGCAGCTTAGGGAGGACTAGCGGGGGGGCACAGACCCAGTACTTC.

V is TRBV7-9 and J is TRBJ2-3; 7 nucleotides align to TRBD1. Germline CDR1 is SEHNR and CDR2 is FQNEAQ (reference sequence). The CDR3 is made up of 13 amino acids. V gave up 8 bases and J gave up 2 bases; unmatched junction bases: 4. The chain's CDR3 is CASSTGNTDTQYF. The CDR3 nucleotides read TGTGCCAGCTCGACAGGGAACACAGATACGCAGTATTTT. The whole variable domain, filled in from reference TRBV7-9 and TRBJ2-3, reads DTGVSQNPRHKITKRGQNVTFRCDPISEHNRLYWYRQTLGQGPEFLTYFQNEAQLEKSRLLSDRFSAERPKGSFSTLEIQRTEQGDSAMYLCASSTGNTDTQYFGPGTRLTVL.

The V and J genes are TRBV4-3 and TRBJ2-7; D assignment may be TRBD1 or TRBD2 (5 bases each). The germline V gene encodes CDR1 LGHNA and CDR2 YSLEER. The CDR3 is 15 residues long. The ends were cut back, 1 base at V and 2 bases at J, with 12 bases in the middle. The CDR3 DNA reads TGCGCCAGCAGCCAAGGGGCTAGAGGGGCCTACGAGCAGTACTTC. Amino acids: CASSQGARGAYEQYF.

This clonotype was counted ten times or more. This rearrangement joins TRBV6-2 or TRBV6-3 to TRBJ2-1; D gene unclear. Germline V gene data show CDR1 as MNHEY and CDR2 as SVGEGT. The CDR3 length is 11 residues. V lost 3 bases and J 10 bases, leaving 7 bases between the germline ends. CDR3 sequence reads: CASSYPDEQFF. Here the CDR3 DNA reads TGTGCCAGCAGTTATCCGGACGAGCAGTTCTTC.

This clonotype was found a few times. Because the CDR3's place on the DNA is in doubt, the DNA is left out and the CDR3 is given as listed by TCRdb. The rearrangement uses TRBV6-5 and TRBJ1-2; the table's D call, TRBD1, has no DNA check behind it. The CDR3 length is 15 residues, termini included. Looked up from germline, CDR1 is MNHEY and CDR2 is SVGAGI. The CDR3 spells CASSFGAGDGYGYTF.

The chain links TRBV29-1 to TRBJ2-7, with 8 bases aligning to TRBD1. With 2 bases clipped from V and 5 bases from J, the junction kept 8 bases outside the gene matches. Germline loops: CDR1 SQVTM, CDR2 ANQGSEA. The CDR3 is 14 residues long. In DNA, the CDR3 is TGCAGCGTTGAAATCCCAGGGGGCGCGGACGAGCAGTACTTC. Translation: CSVEIPGGADEQYF.

The CDR3, as DNA: TGCAGCGTTGAAGTTCCTGGGGGGCATGGTGGCTACACCTTC. Its translation: CSVEVPGGHGGYTF. V usage is TRBV29-1 and J usage is TRBJ1-2, with D possibly being TRBD1 (6 bases). V gave up 1 base and J gave up 7 bases, with 16 bases separating them. The CDR3 spans 14 residues. The germline gives CDR1 SQVTM, CDR2 ANQGSEA. The whole variable domain, filled in from reference TRBV29-1 and TRBJ1-2, reads SAVISQKPSRDICQRGTSLTIQCQVDSQVTMMFWYRQQPGQSLTLIATANQGSEATYESGFVIDKFPISRPNLTFSTLTVSNMSPEDSSIYLCSVEVPGGHGGYTFGSGTRLTVV.

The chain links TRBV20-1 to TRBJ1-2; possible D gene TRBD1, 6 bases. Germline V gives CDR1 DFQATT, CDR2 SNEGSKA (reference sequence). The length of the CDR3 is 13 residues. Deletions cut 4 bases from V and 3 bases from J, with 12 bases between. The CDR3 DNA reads TGCAGTGCTATATGGGGGGGGCACTATGGCTACACCTTC. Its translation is CSAIWGGHYGYTF.

CDR3 sequence: CASSPRPGRDYEQYF. The CDR3 DNA is TGTGCCAGCTCACCACGGCCAGGGCGGGACTACGAGCAGTACTTC. This chain connects TRBV18 to TRBJ2-7; D might be TRBD2 (6 bases). Germline V gene data show CDR1 as KGHSH and CDR2 as LQKENI. This CDR3 region has 15 residues. Between the trimmed V and J ends, which lost 1 base and 3 bases, there was a span of 13 bases.

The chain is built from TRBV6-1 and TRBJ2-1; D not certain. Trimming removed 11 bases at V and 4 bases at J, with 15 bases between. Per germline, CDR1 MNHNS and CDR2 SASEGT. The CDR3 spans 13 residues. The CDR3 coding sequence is TGTGCCGGCGGCGACTCCCGATACAATGAGCAGTTCTTC. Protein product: CAGGDSRYNEQFF.